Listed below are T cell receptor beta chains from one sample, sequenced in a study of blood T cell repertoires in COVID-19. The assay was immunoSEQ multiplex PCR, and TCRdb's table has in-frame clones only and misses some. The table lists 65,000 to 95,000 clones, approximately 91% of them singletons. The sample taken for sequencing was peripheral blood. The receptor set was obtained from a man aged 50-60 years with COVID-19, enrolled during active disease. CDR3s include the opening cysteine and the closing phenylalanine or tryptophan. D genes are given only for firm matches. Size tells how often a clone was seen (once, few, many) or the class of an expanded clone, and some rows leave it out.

CDR3aa: CASSIDTGVGAFF
CDR3nt: TGTGCCAGTAGTATAGATACAGGGGTTGGGGCTTTCTTT
d_gene: TRBD1
abundance: .
j_gene: TRBJ1-1
v_gene: TRBV19

CDR3aa: CASSLTPGRNPYGYTF
CDR3nt: TGTGCCAGCAGCTTGACCCCAGGGCGGAATCCCTATGGCTACACCTTC
d_gene: .
abundance: .
j_gene: TRBJ1-2
v_gene: TRBV5-8

CDR3aa: CASQQNTEAFF
CDR3nt: TGTGCCAGTCAACAGAACACTGAAGCTTTCTTT
d_gene: .
abundance: .
j_gene: TRBJ1-1
v_gene: TRBV6-5

CDR3aa: CASSSPGDANTEAFF
CDR3nt: TGTGCCAGCAGTTCCCCAGGGGATGCGAACACTGAAGCTTTCTTT
d_gene: .
abundance: .
j_gene: TRBJ1-1
v_gene: TRBV28

CDR3aa: CASSLVESYEQYF
CDR3nt: TGTGCCAGCAGCTTAGTAGAGTCCTACGAGCAGTACTTC
d_gene: .
abundance: .
j_gene: TRBJ2-7
v_gene: TRBV7-2

CDR3aa: CASSRDYGETQYF
CDR3nt: TGCGCCAGCAGCAGGGACTATGGGGAGACCCAGTACTTC
d_gene: TRBD2
abundance: .
j_gene: TRBJ2-5
v_gene: TRBV5-1

CDR3aa: CASSRIGGVNTEAFF
CDR3nt: TGTGCCAGCAGTCGTATCGGAGGGGTTAACACTGAAGCTTTCTTT
d_gene: .
abundance: .
j_gene: TRBJ1-1
v_gene: TRBV28

CDR3aa: CASSQKNTGTLVYGYTF
CDR3nt: TGCGCCAGCAGCCAAAAAAATACAGGGACCCTTGTCTATGGCTACACCTTC
d_gene: .
abundance: .
j_gene: TRBJ1-2
v_gene: TRBV5-1

CDR3aa: CASSSGIQETQYF
CDR3nt: TGTGCCAGCAGCTCGGGGATTCAAGAGACCCAGTACTTC
d_gene: .
abundance: .
j_gene: TRBJ2-5
v_gene: TRBV5-6

CDR3aa: CASSQDWGLAGVQFF
CDR3nt: TGTGCCAGCAGCCAAGACTGGGGACTAGCGGGAGTTCAGTTCTTC
d_gene: TRBD2
abundance: .
j_gene: TRBJ2-1
v_gene: TRBV3-1/TRBV3-2

CDR3aa: CASSLEGYRDTEAFF
CDR3nt: TGCGCCAGCAGCTTGGAGGGGTATAGGGACACTGAAGCTTTCTTT
d_gene: .
abundance: once
j_gene: TRBJ1-1
v_gene: TRBV5-1

CDR3aa: CASSRGLAGGKNIQYF
CDR3nt: TGCGCCAGCAGCCGGGGACTAGCGGGAGGGAAAAACATTCAGTACTTC
d_gene: TRBD2
abundance: .
j_gene: TRBJ2-4
v_gene: TRBV4-1

CDR3aa: CSVTGRNHEQYF
CDR3nt: TGCAGCGTGACAGGGAGGAACCACGAGCAGTACTTC
d_gene: .
abundance: .
j_gene: TRBJ2-7
v_gene: TRBV29-1

CDR3aa: CATSDRTSGSPGPLYEQYF
CDR3nt: TGTGCCACCAGTGATCGGACTAGCGGCTCTCCAGGACCGTTGTACGAGCAGTACTTC
d_gene: TRBD2
abundance: .
j_gene: TRBJ2-7
v_gene: TRBV24-1

CDR3aa: CASGIDLREPIQYF
CDR3nt: TGTGCCAGCGGGATCGATCTGAGGGAGCCCATTCAGTACTTC
d_gene: .
abundance: .
j_gene: TRBJ2-4
v_gene: TRBV28

CDR3aa: CATSDPGRSNEQFF
CDR3nt: TGTGCCACCAGTGACCCCGGGAGGAGCAATGAGCAGTTCTTC
d_gene: TRBD2
abundance: .
j_gene: TRBJ2-1
v_gene: TRBV24-1

CDR3aa: CASSLAGQGAYEQYF
CDR3nt: TGTGCCAGCAGCTTAGCTGGGCAGGGGGCTTACGAGCAGTACTTC
d_gene: TRBD1
abundance: .
j_gene: TRBJ2-7
v_gene: TRBV11-2

CDR3aa: CASSDQRDALPYEQYF
CDR3nt: TGTGCCAGCAGCGACCAGCGGGACGCCCTACCCTACGAGCAGTACTTC
d_gene: TRBD2
abundance: .
j_gene: TRBJ2-7
v_gene: TRBV9

CDR3aa: CASSDTGKQETQYF
CDR3nt: TGTGCCAGCAGTGATACAGGGAAACAAGAGACCCAGTACTTC
d_gene: .
abundance: once
j_gene: TRBJ2-5
v_gene: TRBV2

CDR3aa: CASSVDQGGTQYF
CDR3nt: TGTGCCAGCAGCGTCGACCAGGGAGGTACGCAGTATTTT
d_gene: .
abundance: .
j_gene: TRBJ2-3
v_gene: TRBV5-6

CDR3aa: CASTSSGLAGDYSYNEQFF
CDR3nt: TGTGCCAGCACTTCATCGGGACTAGCGGGGGACTACTCCTACAATGAGCAGTTCTTC
d_gene: TRBD2
abundance: .
j_gene: TRBJ2-1
v_gene: TRBV28

CDR3aa: CASTLGGSNTEAFF
CDR3nt: TGTGCCAGCACCCTCGGAGGGTCGAACACTGAAGCTTTCTTT
d_gene: .
abundance: .
j_gene: TRBJ1-1
v_gene: TRBV28

CDR3aa: CARPGTGGYIQYF
CDR3nt: TGTGCCAGACCGGGGACAGGGGGGTACATTCAGTACTTC
d_gene: TRBD1
abundance: .
j_gene: TRBJ2-4
v_gene: TRBV27

CDR3aa: CASSISRAGNQPQHF
CDR3nt: TGTGCCAGTAGTATATCCAGGGCGGGCAATCAGCCCCAGCATTTT
d_gene: .
abundance: .
j_gene: TRBJ1-5
v_gene: TRBV19

CDR3aa: CASKGARADTQYF
CDR3nt: TGTGCCAGCAAGGGGGCGAGGGCAGATACGCAGTATTTT
d_gene: TRBD1
abundance: .
j_gene: TRBJ2-3
v_gene: TRBV9

CDR3aa: CASSEGQGAGGYTF
CDR3nt: TGTGCCAGCAGTGAAGGACAGGGGGCGGGTGGCTACACCTTC
d_gene: TRBD1
abundance: .
j_gene: TRBJ1-2
v_gene: TRBV2

CDR3aa: CASSLWTGSTDTQYF
CDR3nt: TGTGCCAGCAGTTTATGGACAGGGTCCACAGATACGCAGTATTTT
d_gene: TRBD1
abundance: .
j_gene: TRBJ2-3
v_gene: TRBV28

CDR3aa: CSVGQGPRSDSNQPQHF
CDR3nt: TGCAGCGTCGGACAGGGGCCGAGGTCGGATAGCAATCAGCCCCAGCATTTT
d_gene: TRBD1
abundance: .
j_gene: TRBJ1-5
v_gene: TRBV29-1

CDR3aa: CASSAGLAGPTSTDTQYF
CDR3nt: TGTGCCAGCAGCGCCGGACTAGCGGGACCGACTAGCACAGATACGCAGTATTTT
d_gene: TRBD2
abundance: .
j_gene: TRBJ2-3
v_gene: TRBV9

CDR3aa: CASSQGSRLAEETQYF
CDR3nt: TGCGCCAGCAGCCAAGGGTCTAGACTAGCGGAAGAGACCCAGTACTTC
d_gene: TRBD2
abundance: .
j_gene: TRBJ2-5
v_gene: TRBV4-3

CDR3aa: CASSFGDTEKLFF
CDR3nt: TGTGCCAGCAGCTTTGGGGACACTGAAAAACTGTTTTTT
d_gene: .
abundance: .
j_gene: TRBJ1-4
v_gene: TRBV5-8

CDR3aa: CASSSGTGYNSPLHF
CDR3nt: TGTGCCAGCAGCTCCGGGACAGGGTATAATTCACCCCTCCACTTT
d_gene: TRBD1
abundance: .
j_gene: TRBJ1-6
v_gene: TRBV5-4

CDR3aa: CASSLDSGSQETQYF
CDR3nt: TGTGCCAGCAGCTTAGATAGCGGATCCCAAGAGACCCAGTACTTC
d_gene: .
abundance: .
j_gene: TRBJ2-5
v_gene: TRBV11-3

CDR3aa: CASSFVGREGYTF
CDR3nt: TGTGCCAGCAGCTTCGTGGGGCGAGAAGGCTACACCTTC
d_gene: .
abundance: .
j_gene: TRBJ1-2
v_gene: TRBV5-6

CDR3aa: CATRDRMGTEAFF
CDR3nt: TGTGCCACCAGGGACAGGATGGGCACTGAAGCTTTCTTT
d_gene: TRBD1
abundance: .
j_gene: TRBJ1-1
v_gene: TRBV24-1

CDR3aa: CAFGQGTDTQYF
CDR3nt: TGTGCCTTCGGACAGGGTACAGATACGCAGTATTTT
d_gene: TRBD1
abundance: .
j_gene: TRBJ2-3
v_gene: TRBV30

CDR3aa: CSVVSSGRLPDTQYF
CDR3nt: TGCAGCGTTGTGAGTAGCGGGAGGTTGCCAGATACGCAGTATTTT
d_gene: TRBD2
abundance: .
j_gene: TRBJ2-3
v_gene: TRBV29-1

CDR3aa: CASKTGTLLTEAFF
CDR3nt: TGTGCCAGCAAGACCGGGACACTCCTCACTGAAGCTTTCTTT
d_gene: .
abundance: .
j_gene: TRBJ1-1
v_gene: TRBV2

CDR3aa: CASSPGEGVGAEAFF
CDR3nt: TGTGCCAGCTCACCAGGGGAGGGGGTCGGCGCTGAAGCTTTCTTT
d_gene: .
abundance: .
j_gene: TRBJ1-1
v_gene: TRBV18

CDR3aa: CASSGGGMTTGELFF
CDR3nt: TGTGCCAGCAGTGGAGGGGGCATGACCACCGGGGAGCTGTTTTTT
d_gene: TRBD1
abundance: .
j_gene: TRBJ2-2
v_gene: TRBV2